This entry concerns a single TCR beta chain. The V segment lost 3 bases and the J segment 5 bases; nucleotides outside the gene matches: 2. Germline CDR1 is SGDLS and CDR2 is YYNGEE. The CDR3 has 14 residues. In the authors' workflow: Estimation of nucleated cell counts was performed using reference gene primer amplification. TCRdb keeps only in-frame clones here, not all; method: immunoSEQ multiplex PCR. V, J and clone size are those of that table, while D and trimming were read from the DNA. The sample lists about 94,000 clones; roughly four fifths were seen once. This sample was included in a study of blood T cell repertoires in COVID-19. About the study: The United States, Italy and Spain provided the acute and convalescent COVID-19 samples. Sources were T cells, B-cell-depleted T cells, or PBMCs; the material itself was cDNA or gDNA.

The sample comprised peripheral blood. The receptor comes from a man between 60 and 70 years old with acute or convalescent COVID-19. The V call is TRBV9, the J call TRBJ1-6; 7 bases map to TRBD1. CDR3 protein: CASSGQGNNSPLHF. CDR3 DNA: TGTGCCAGCAGCGGACAGGGAAATAATTCACCCCTCCACTTT.